In this sample, the clone carrying this T cell receptor (beta chain) turned up a few times. RNA amounts of roughly 0.45 to 1 ug underwent reverse transcription with random hexamers. immunoSEQ multiplex PCR amplified TCR beta CDR3 across 54 Vbeta, 13 Jbeta. TCRdb re-derived calls from the immunoSEQ multiplex PCR reads in MiXCR, one entry per CDR3 protein. The sample carries roughly 88,000 distinct CDR3 sequences, around 96% recorded once. The sample comes from a study of CD8 T cells in Susac syndrome. There are 12 residues in the CDR3. CDR1 and CDR2 from the germline V gene are MDHEN and SYDVKM. Trimming shortened V by 2 bases and J by 6 bases, and 5 bases separated the two germline ends. The patients with Susac syndrome satisfied recently defined diagnostic criteria for either definite or probable disease.

What was sequenced was CD8+ T cells from PBMCs. This TCR was sampled from a human donor with Susac syndrome. The rearrangement joins TRBV28 to TRBJ2-1; unclear D gene. The CDR3 bases are TGTGCCAGCAGTTTAGATTCCAATGAGCAGTTCTTC. It codes for CASSLDSNEQFF.